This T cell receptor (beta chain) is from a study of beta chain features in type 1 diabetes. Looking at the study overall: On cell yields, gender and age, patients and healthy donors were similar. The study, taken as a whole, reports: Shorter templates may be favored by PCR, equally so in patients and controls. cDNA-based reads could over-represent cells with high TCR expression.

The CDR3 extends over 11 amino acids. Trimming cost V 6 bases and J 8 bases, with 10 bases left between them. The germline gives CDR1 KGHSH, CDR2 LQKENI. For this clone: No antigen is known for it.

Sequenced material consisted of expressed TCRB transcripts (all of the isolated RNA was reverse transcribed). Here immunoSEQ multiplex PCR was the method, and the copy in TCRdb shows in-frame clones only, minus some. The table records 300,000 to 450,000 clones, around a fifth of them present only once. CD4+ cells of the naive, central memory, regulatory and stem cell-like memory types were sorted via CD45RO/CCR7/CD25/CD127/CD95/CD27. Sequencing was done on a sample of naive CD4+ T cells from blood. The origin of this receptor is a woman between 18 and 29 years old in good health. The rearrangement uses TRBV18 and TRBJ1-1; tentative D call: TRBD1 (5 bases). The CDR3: CASSTGDEAFF. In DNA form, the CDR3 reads TGTGCCAGCTCCACGGGGGACGAAGCTTTCTTT.